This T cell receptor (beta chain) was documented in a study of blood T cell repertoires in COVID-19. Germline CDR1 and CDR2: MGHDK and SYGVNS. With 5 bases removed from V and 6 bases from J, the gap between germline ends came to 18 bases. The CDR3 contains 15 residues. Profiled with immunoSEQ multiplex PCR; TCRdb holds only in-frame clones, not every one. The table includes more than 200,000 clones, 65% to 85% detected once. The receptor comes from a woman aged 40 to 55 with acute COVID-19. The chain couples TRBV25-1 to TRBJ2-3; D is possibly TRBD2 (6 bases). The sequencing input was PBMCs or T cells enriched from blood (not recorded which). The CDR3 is CASSTGRDGGDTQYF. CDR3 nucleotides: TGTGCCAGCAGTACCGGCCGGGACGGAGGGGATACGCAGTATTTT. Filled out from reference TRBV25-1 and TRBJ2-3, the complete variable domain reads EADIYQTPRYLVIGTGKKITLECSQTMGHDKMYWYQQDPGMELHLIHYSYGVNSTEKGDLSSESTVSRIRTEHFPLTLESARPSHTSQYLCASSTGRDGGDTQYFGPGTRLTVL.